In its sample, the clone carrying this T cell receptor beta chain was seen many times. Antigen: not known. CDR3 length: 16 amino acids. The trim removed 5 bases at V and 4 bases at J, leaving 11 bases unmatched. The germline V gene has CDR1 DFQATT and CDR2 SNEGSKA (reference sequence). This specimen comes from a study of CD8 T cells in ankylosing spondylitis. Study-wide findings and caveats: Ankylosing spondylitis blood seemed to carry a telltale TCR beta motif made of eight or nine highly homologous variants.

MiXCR, run by TCRdb on the 5' RACE reads, gives a single entry per CDR3 protein. This table has 200,000 to 250,000 distinct CDR3 sequences, over 9.5% appearing once. The chain has TRBV20-1 and TRBJ2-1; 10 bases fit TRBD2. This clonotype was sampled from a male donor with ankylosing spondylitis or in good health (not recorded which). What was sequenced was blood, either unsorted or a sorted T cell fraction (not recorded which). CDR3 coding DNA: TGCAGTGCTGTTCCTGTAGCGGGGGGAGGGTACAATGAGCAGTTCTTC. It is translated as CSAVPVAGGGYNEQFF.